Here is one TCR beta chain with its context. This entry is derived from a study of PD-L1 blockade in urothelial cancer. Some clones are missing from TCRdb's copy, which holds only in-frame ones; the method was immunoSEQ multiplex PCR. The sample lists over a thousand clones; roughly 42% were seen once. Trimming stripped 4 bases from V and 5 bases from J, with 14 bases between. The CDR3 runs to 13 residues. Germline CDR1 is GTSNPN and CDR2 is SVGIG (reference sequence). This sequence joins TRBV30 and TRBJ1-1; D call uncertain. This TCR was recovered from a man between 60 and 75 years old with urothelial cancer. Sequences were derived from tumor tissue, sampled before atezolizumab (anti-PD-L1) treatment. The CDR3 sequence is CAWILLGGTEAFF. CDR3 DNA: TGTGCCTGGATCCTTCTCGGAGGGACTGAAGCTTTCTTT. Looking up the rest from reference TRBV30 and TRBJ1-1 gives the full variable domain: SQTIHQWPATLVQPVGSPLSLECTVEGTSNPNLYWYRQAAGRGLQLLFYSVGIGQISSEVPQNLSASRPQDRQFILSSKKLLLSDSGFYLCAWILLGGTEAFFGQGTRLTVV.